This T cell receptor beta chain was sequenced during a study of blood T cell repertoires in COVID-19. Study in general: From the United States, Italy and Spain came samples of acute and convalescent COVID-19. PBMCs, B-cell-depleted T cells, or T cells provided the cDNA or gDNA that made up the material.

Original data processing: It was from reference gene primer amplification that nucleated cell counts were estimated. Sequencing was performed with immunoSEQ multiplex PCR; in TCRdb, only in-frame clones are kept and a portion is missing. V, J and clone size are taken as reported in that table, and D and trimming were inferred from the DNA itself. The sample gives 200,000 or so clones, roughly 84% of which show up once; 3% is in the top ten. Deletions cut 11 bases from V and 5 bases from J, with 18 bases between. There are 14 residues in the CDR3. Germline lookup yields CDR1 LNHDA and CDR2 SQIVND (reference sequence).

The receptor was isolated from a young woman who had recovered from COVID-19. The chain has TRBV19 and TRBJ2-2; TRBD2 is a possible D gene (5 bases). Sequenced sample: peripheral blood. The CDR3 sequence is CASQMVARTGELFF. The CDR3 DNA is TGTGCCTCTCAGATGGTAGCGAGGACCGGGGAGCTGTTTTTT. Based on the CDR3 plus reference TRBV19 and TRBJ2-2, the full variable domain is DGGITQSPKYLFRKEGQNVTLSCEQNLNHDAMYWYRQDPGQGLRLIYYSQIVNDFQKGDIAEGYSVSREKKESFPLTVTSAQKNPTAFYLCASQMVARTGELFFGEGSRLTVL.